The text below deals with one T cell receptor (beta chain). Its specificity is not known. Primers: 60 Vbeta forward and 13 Jbeta reverse. Here immunoSEQ multiplex PCR was the method, and the copy in TCRdb shows in-frame clones only, minus some. The sample records 150,000 or so clones, approximately 80% being singletons. These data are taken from a study of cytomegalovirus exposure and HLA in healthy donors. Study background: Across some 400 genotyped donors, over 70% landed in the Caucasian-associated ancestry cluster. General study findings and limits: While the bulk of TCR sequences proved rare, some public TCRs turned up in many donors. HLA-A and HLA-B allele assignments for most subjects were reportedly predicted accurately using TCR beta sequences.

V gave up 0 bases and J gave up 4 bases, with 13 bases separating them. The CDR3 is made up of 16 amino acids. From germline, CDR1 is SGHNT and CDR2 YYREEE (reference sequence). Though nominally healthy at sampling, donors likely had unrecorded immune exposures. The specimen was PBMCs. The sequence came from a man aged 35 to 55 in good health and CMV-seropositive. The rearrangement links TRBV5-4 to TRBJ2-2; TRBD2 might be the D (6 bases). CDR3 protein: CASSLDGVGGTGELFF. In nucleotides, the CDR3 is TGTGCCAGCAGCTTGGATGGGGTGGGAGGCACCGGGGAGCTGTTTTTT.